These T cell receptor beta chains were read from a single sample in a study of CD8 T cells in cerebrospinal fluid in Alzheimer's disease. TCRdb re-called the 10x single-cell sequencing reads and shows each CDR3 protein once, DNA omitted. The sample has 1,200 or so distinct CDR3 sequences. What was sequenced was cerebrospinal fluid. These receptors came from a human donor with Parkinson's disease. The CDR3 runs from the conserved cysteine through the conserved F or W. Size is omitted from some rows. Given values are once, few, many or a class for expanded clones.

cdr3_aa,j_call,clone_size,v_call
CASSINQRQYTNYGYTF,TRBJ1-2,NA,TRBV19
CASSQDSGLWDEQYF,TRBJ2-7,medium-sized,TRBV4-1
CASSPDNEQFF,TRBJ2-1,large,TRBV18
CASDVGQGNTEAFF,TRBJ1-1,medium-sized,TRBV5-1
CASSAGLAGTGELFF,TRBJ2-2,NA,TRBV2
CSARDLAENYGYTF,TRBJ1-2,large,TRBV20-1
CASSPKRARGSEKLFF,TRBJ1-4,medium-sized,TRBV7-4
CASSLGWETVGDTQYF,TRBJ2-3,medium-sized,TRBV7-3
CASSYSPNGEETQYF,TRBJ2-5,NA,TRBV6-5
CASSQDFGTSATGELFF,TRBJ2-2,NA,TRBV4-1
CSATQTGNTIYF,TRBJ1-3,medium-sized,TRBV29-1
CASSVRISYEQYF,TRBJ2-7,medium-sized,TRBV2
CASSRQGGSEAFF,TRBJ1-1,medium-sized,TRBV5-5
CASSLDGTSRYEQYF,TRBJ2-7,NA,TRBV5-1
CASSEWHVSSYNEQFF,TRBJ2-1,NA,TRBV6-1
CASSQELAGTETQYF,TRBJ2-5,medium-sized,TRBV4-2
CASSLSGGAYEQYF,TRBJ2-7,medium-sized,TRBV7-6